This record covers a single TCR beta chain. RNA, at roughly 0.45 to 1 ug, was reverse transcribed with random hexamers. TCR beta CDR3 was amplified by immunoSEQ multiplex PCR. This amplification extended across 54 Vbeta and 13 Jbeta segments. Each CDR3 protein gets one entry after TCRdb re-called the immunoSEQ multiplex PCR reads with MiXCR. The profile shows approximately 79,000 distinct CDR3 sequences, approximately 94% of them singletons. This specimen comes from a study of CD8 T cells in Susac syndrome. As judged by recently defined diagnostic criteria, patients with Susac syndrome had definite or probable disease. The sequenced sample was CD8+ T cells from PBMCs. The receptor was derived from a human donor with Susac syndrome.

This CDR3 reads CASSIRDTDTQYF. The CDR3 bases are TGTGCCAGCAGCATCCGGGACACAGATACGCAGTATTTT. This chain links TRBV13 with TRBJ2-3; weak D call: TRBD2 (5 bases). The germline V and J ends were trimmed by 5 bases and 2 bases, with 8 bases remaining between them. Germline CDR1 is PRHDT and CDR2 is FYEKMQ (reference sequence). The CDR3 consists of 13 residues.